This T cell receptor (beta chain) was identified during a study of blood T cell repertoires in COVID-19. Study in general: The study drew acute and convalescent COVID-19 samples from the United States, Italy and Spain. PBMCs, B-cell-depleted T cells, or T cells provided the cDNA or gDNA that made up the material.

In the study's own analysis: Researchers report that nucleated cell counts were estimated from reference gene primer amplification. Generated by immunoSEQ multiplex PCR, the TCRdb table keeps only in-frame clones and is missing some. Clonal size and the V and J genes are those of that table, whereas D and trimming came from the DNA. The table includes under 300,000 clones, more than 75% detected once. With V trimmed by 8 bases and J by 1 base, 3 bases remained unmatched. CDR3 length: 14 amino acids. Germline values: CDR1 SGHVS, CDR2 FQNEAQ. The TCR sequence derives from a woman aged 40-49 years who had recovered from COVID-19. The chain employs TRBV7-8 and TRBJ2-1; TRBD1 matches at 9 bases. Material: peripheral blood. CDR3: CASGDRASYNEQFF. CDR3 DNA: TGTGCCAGCGGGGACAGGGCATCCTACAATGAGCAGTTCTTC. The full variable domain, with the rest looked up from reference TRBV7-8 and TRBJ2-1, is GAGVSQSPRYKVAKRGQDVALRCDPISGHVSLFWYQQALGQGPEFLTYFQNEAQLDKSGLPSDRFFAERPEGSVSTLKIQRTQQEDSAVYLCASGDRASYNEQFFGPGTRLTVL.